The next 14 T cell receptor beta chains were all read from a single sample in a study of Graves' ophthalmopathy and Graves' hyperthyroidism. Amplifying from RNA transcripts, the study obtained TCR beta CDR3 regions. An opening RT-PCR round employed HTBI primers and preceded a second-round multiplex PCR. TCRdb independently ran MiXCR on the multiplex PCR reads; one entry per CDR3 protein. The table includes 680,000 or so distinct CDR3 sequences, over 20% detected once. Material for sequencing was peripheral blood. The receptor source for this set is a young woman with stable Graves' hyperthyroidism. Some clones in this sample may be carry-over from other donors' samples.

The genes are TRBV7-2 and TRBJ1-2, with 9 bases matching TRBD1. CDR3 length: 15 residues. V was clipped by 4 bases and J by 4 bases; unmatched bases: 7. The germline V gene encodes CDR1 SGHTA and CDR2 FQGNSA. The CDR3 spells CASSSRDRDAYGYTF. Written as DNA, the CDR3 is TGTGCCAGCAGCTCCCGGGACAGGGATGCCTATGGCTACACCTTC.

V is TRBV4-3 and J is TRBJ2-7; D possibly matches TRBD1 or TRBD2 (6 bases each). This CDR3 has 15 amino acids. Between the trimmed V and J ends, which lost 1 base and 2 bases, there was a span of 12 bases. Germline V gives CDR1 LGHNA, CDR2 YSLEER. The DNA of the CDR3 is TGCGCCAGCAGCCAAGTGACGGGGGCCGCCTACGAGCAGTACTTC. This codes for CASSQVTGAAYEQYF.

This clonotype occurred many times. The CDR3 loop reads CASSFTGTENTEAFF. As DNA, the CDR3 is TGTGCCAGCAGCTTCACGGGGACGGAGAACACTGAAGCTTTCTTT. The chain is built from TRBV11-1 and TRBJ1-1; tentative D call: TRBD1 (5 bases). Germline V gene lookup returns CDR1 SGHAT and CDR2 FQDESV (reference sequence). This CDR3 is built from 15 residues. The ends were cut back, 3 bases at V and 1 base at J, with 12 bases in the middle.

This clonotype was recorded many times. The J gene is TRBJ1-2, the V gene TRBV9; D is possibly TRBD1 (6 bases). CDR3 length equals 14 residues. Per the germline V gene, CDR1 is SGDLS and CDR2 is YYNGEE. Trimming left V 2 bases short and J 8 bases short, with 16 bases between. The CDR3 here is CASSVPSGGGGYTF. In nucleotides, the CDR3 is TGTGCCAGCAGCGTCCCTTCCGGGGGCGGCGGCTACACCTTC.

This clonotype was found many times. The V and J genes are TRBV2 and TRBJ1-5; D gene ambiguous. CDR3 length: 14 residues. CDR1 and CDR2 (germline): SNHLY, FYNNEI. Trimming stripped 1 base from V and 4 bases from J, with 8 bases between. CDR3 loop: CASSEVTDNQPQHF. CDR3 in DNA: TGTGCCAGCAGTGAAGTCACGGATAATCAGCCCCAGCATTTT.

V and J are TRBV6-5 and TRBJ1-1; D unresolved. CDR1 and CDR2 from the germline V gene are MNHEY and SVGAGI. This CDR3 region has 14 residues. Trimming cost V 1 base and J 1 base, with 7 bases left between them. DNA of the CDR3: TGTGCCAGCAGTTACTTTCGGTCGAACACTGAAGCTTTCTTT. It codes for CASSYFRSNTEAFF.

In this sample, this clonotype turned up many times. This chain joins TRBV20-1 and TRBJ2-4; no clear D gene. Trimming stripped 3 bases from V and 0 bases from J, with 15 bases between. Germline V gives CDR1 DFQATT, CDR2 SNEGSKA (reference sequence). There are 16 residues in the CDR3. The CDR3 spells CSASPPRTEAKNIQYF. The CDR3 DNA sequence: TGCAGTGCTAGTCCACCCCGGACCGAAGCCAAAAACATTCAGTACTTC.

This clonotype was observed a few times. It may be a read error: a sequence one base away is much more abundant. CDR3 sequence (DNA): TGTGCCAGCTCTAGGAGGCTAGCGGGGGGCCGTACCCGAGAGACCCAGTACTTC. It is translated as CASSRRLAGGRTRETQYF. This sequence joins TRBV28 and TRBJ2-5; 11 nucleotides align to TRBD2. The germline gives CDR1 MDHEN, CDR2 SYDVKM. This CDR3 is built from 18 residues. With 8 bases clipped from V and 4 bases from J, the junction kept 18 bases outside the gene matches.

The rearrangement joins TRBV27 to TRBJ2-5; weak D call: TRBD1 (6 bases). Between the trimmed V and J ends, which lost 4 bases and 7 bases, there was a span of 16 bases. Per germline, CDR1 MNHEY and CDR2 SMNVEV (reference sequence). The CDR3 runs to 14 residues. DNA of the CDR3: TGTGCCAGCAGTTCAAATAGGGGGACGGGGACCCAGTACTTC. Its protein product is CASSSNRGTGTQYF.

This clonotype was counted ten times or more. The chain is built from TRBV12-3 or TRBV12-4 and TRBJ1-5; D remains unclear. The CDR3 contains 14 residues. Trimming removed 0 bases from V and 4 bases from J, with 7 bases in between. In nucleotides, the CDR3 is TGTGCCAGCAGTTTAGCGCTTGCTAATCAGCCCCAGCATTTT. Translating gives CASSLALANQPQHF.

The V and J genes are TRBV11-1 and TRBJ2-7; D perhaps matches TRBD1 (5 bases). CDR1 is SGHAT and CDR2 is FQDESV in the germline V gene (reference sequence). This CDR3 is built from 13 residues. The germline V and J ends were trimmed by 5 bases and 5 bases, with 13 bases remaining between them. This CDR3 reads CASSNDRVNEQYF. In DNA, the CDR3 is TGTGCCAGCAGCAACGACAGAGTCAACGAGCAGTACTTC.

This clonotype has ten or more counts. This rearrangement joins TRBV30 to TRBJ2-6; D is undetermined. CDR1 and CDR2 from the germline V gene are GTSNPN and SVGIG (reference sequence). The CDR3 runs 13 residues. V lost 2 bases, J lost 0 bases, and 2 bases lay in between. Here the CDR3 reads CAWSPSGANVLTF. CDR3 DNA sequence: TGTGCCTGGAGTCCCTCTGGGGCCAACGTCCTGACTTTC. Based on the CDR3 plus reference TRBV30 and TRBJ2-6, the full variable domain is SQTIHQWPATLVQPVGSPLSLECTVEGTSNPNLYWYRQAAGRGLQLLFYSVGIGQISSEVPQNLSASRPQDRQFILSSKKLLLSDSGFYLCAWSPSGANVLTFGAGSRLTVL.

This clonotype was found many times. The chain's CDR3 is CASSPDREAGYTF. The CDR3 bases are TGTGCCAGCAGTCCCGACAGGGAGGCTGGCTACACCTTC. This sequence joins TRBV2 and TRBJ1-2, with 7 bases matching TRBD1. After removal of 5 bases from V and 7 bases from J, the junction contained 7 bases not matched to a gene. Germline CDR1 SNHLY, CDR2 FYNNEI. The length of the CDR3 is 13 residues.

This clonotype was recorded at least ten times. The chain uses TRBV7-2 and TRBJ1-6; 9 nucleotides agree with TRBD1. The CDR3 has 15 residues. V gave up 4 bases and J gave up 8 bases; unmatched junction bases: 6. Germline V gives CDR1 SGHTA, CDR2 FQGNSA. The chain's CDR3 is CASSSFGQGYSPLHF. The CDR3 coding sequence is TGTGCCAGCAGCTCTTTCGGACAGGGGTATTCACCCCTCCACTTT.